These T cell receptor beta chains were read from a single sample in a study of blood T cells in healthy people across ages. MiXCR, applied by TCRdb to the 5' RACE reads, yields one record per CDR3 protein. The table lists about 1,600,000 distinct CDR3 sequences, around 42% of them singletons, with roughly 7.7% in the top ten. Sequenced: blood. The receptors come from a woman aged 18 to 35 in good health. CDR3s include the opening cysteine and the closing phenylalanine or tryptophan. A D gene is named only where the DNA matches it firmly. Clone sizes are given selectively: once, few, many, or a class where the clone is expanded.

TRBV6-2/TRBV6-3	few	-	TRBJ1-5	TGTGCCAGCAGTTACTTTCCGAAGGGAAATCAGCCCCAGCATTTT	CASSYFPKGNQPQHF
TRBV27	few	-	TRBJ2-7	TGTGCCAGCAGCCCTGGCGAAAGTTCCTACGAGCAGTACTTC	CASSPGESSYEQYF
TRBV6-1	-	TRBD2	TRBJ2-3	TGTGCCAGCCCACCCACCCGCACTAGCGGGGGTGAACCTTGGAGCACAGATACGCAGTATTTT	CASPPTRTSGGEPWSTDTQYF
TRBV5-1	-	TRBD2	TRBJ2-4	TGCGCCAGCAGCTTGTCGGGCGTTGGTCTAGCGGGGGGGCCTGGTCACATTCAGTACTTC	CASSLSGVGLAGGPGHIQYF
TRBV30	-	TRBD2	TRBJ2-1	TGTGCCGCTTGGACCGGGACTAGCGGGAGGGCTATTGACAATGAGCAGTTCTTC	CAAWTGTSGRAIDNEQFF
TRBV5-1	-	-	TRBJ1-1	TGCGCCAGCAGCCTCATTGTAGAGGGTGAAGCTTTCTTT	CASSLIVEGEAFF
TRBV5-5	few	TRBD2	TRBJ2-3	TGTGCCAGCAGCACCGGGACTAGCGGGAACAAACCGGAAGATACGCAGTATTTT	CASSTGTSGNKPEDTQYF
TRBV12-3/TRBV12-4	few	-	TRBJ2-7	TGTGCCAGCAGTAATCGAGGGCAATCCTACGAGCAGTACTTC	CASSNRGQSYEQYF
TRBV4-1	-	-	TRBJ2-5	TGCGCCAGCAGCCAGACCACTAGCTACTACAATGAGCAGTACTTC	CASSQTTSYYNEQYF
TRBV7-2	few	-	TRBJ1-6	TGTGCCAGCAGCTACCCAACTAGCGCAGCCCACTATAATTCACCCCTCCACTTT	CASSYPTSAAHYNSPLHF
TRBV11-3	few	TRBD2	TRBJ2-1	TGTGCCAGCAGCTCGGGACTAGCGGGAGGGATACGGAACAATGAGCAGTTCTTC	CASSSGLAGGIRNNEQFF
TRBV5-5	few	TRBD1	TRBJ2-5	TGTGCCAGCAGCCATCCCTCCCGTGGACAGGGAATACAAGAGACCCAGTACTTC	CASSHPSRGQGIQETQYF
TRBV5-1	-	-	TRBJ2-5	TGCGCCAGCAGGCCGACCCTCCGGGAGCAAGAGACCCAGTACTTC	CASRPTLREQETQYF
TRBV29-1	many	TRBD2	TRBJ2-7	TGCAGCGTAGACGGCCTAGCGGGAGTAAACGAGCAGTACTTC	CSVDGLAGVNEQYF
TRBV2	-	-	TRBJ2-7	TGTGCCAGCAGTGAAGCGAGGCAGGGAACCTACGAGCAGTACTTC	CASSEARQGTYEQYF
TRBV10-3	-	-	TRBJ1-2	TGTGCCATCAGTGTACGGACCGACTATGGCTACACCTTC	CAISVRTDYGYTF
TRBV20-1	-	-	TRBJ1-2	TGCAGTGCTAGAGAGGCCGGACAAAACCTCTATGGCTACACCTTC	CSAREAGQNLYGYTF
TRBV7-2	-	-	TRBJ2-3	TGTGCCAGCAGTTATACAGGGACGGGCACAGATACGCAGTATTTT	CASSYTGTGTDTQYF
TRBV7-2	-	TRBD2	TRBJ2-2	TGTGCCAGCAGCATAACTAGCGGGAGGGCCGTGGGGACCGGGGAGCTGTTTTTT	CASSITSGRAVGTGELFF
TRBV7-3	-	TRBD2	TRBJ2-1	TGTGCCAGCAGCGAGGGGATTCGACTAGCGGGGGGGCTGAATGAGCAGTTCTTC	CASSEGIRLAGGLNEQFF
TRBV21-1	-	-	TRBJ2-3	TGTGCCAGCAGCAAACGTCTCAGTCCTCGGCGTAGGCCCTATGAGGGCACAGATACGCAGTATTTT	CASSKRLSPRRRPYEGTDTQYF
TRBV2	few	TRBD2	TRBJ2-1	TGTGCCAGCGGAAGCGGGAGTTCGTACAATGAGCAGTTCTTC	CASGSGSSYNEQFF
TRBV27	-	TRBD1	TRBJ2-5	TGTGCCAGCAGGAGACAGGGGAGAGAGACCCAGTACTTC	CASRRQGRETQYF
TRBV6-1	few	-	TRBJ1-5	TGTGCCAGCAGTGTTAAAGGGACTCAGCCCCAGCATTTT	CASSVKGTQPQHF
TRBV27	-	-	TRBJ2-4	TGTGCCAGCAGTTCTCGTGGGGGCACTATTATAGCCAAAAACATTCAGTACTTC	CASSSRGGTIIAKNIQYF
TRBV6-1	few	TRBD2	TRBJ2-3	TGTGCCAGCAGAGTCAGCGGGAGGGGAACAGATACGCAGTATTTT	CASRVSGRGTDTQYF
TRBV5-1	many	TRBD1	TRBJ2-5	TGCGCCAGCAGCGCCAACGTACAGGGGCGGGAGACCCAGTACTTC	CASSANVQGRETQYF
TRBV2	few	-	TRBJ2-1	TGTGCCAGCAGTTCACCGCCGATCTACAATGAGCAGTTCTTC	CASSSPPIYNEQFF
TRBV27	-	-	TRBJ1-2	TGTGCCAGCTCTGATAGGAGGATCTGGTCCAGAGGCTACACCTTC	CASSDRRIWSRGYTF
TRBV18	-	TRBD1	TRBJ1-2	TGTGCCAGCTCATCCGGGACAGGGGGCGACTATGGCTACACCTTC	CASSSGTGGDYGYTF
TRBV7-2	-	TRBD2	TRBJ2-3	TGTGCCAGCAGCTCCACTAGCGGGGGGTACGATACGCAGTATTTT	CASSSTSGGYDTQYF
TRBV21-1	-	-	TRBJ2-7	TGTGCCAGCAGCAAAGGGAAAAAGTGGCACTTCGCCTACGAGCAGTACTTC	CASSKGKKWHFAYEQYF
TRBV11-2	-	-	TRBJ1-6	TGTGCCAGCGCAAAGCAAGACCAGGGGTTGAATTCACCCCTCCACTTT	CASAKQDQGLNSPLHF
TRBV20-1	-	-	TRBJ2-6	TGCAGTGCCCCAAAGGGGACTGGGGCCAACGTCCTGACTTTC	CSAPKGTGANVLTF
TRBV6-1	-	-	TRBJ2-7	TGTGCCAGCGCCGTCCCCGATAACTCCTACGAGCAGTACTTC	CASAVPDNSYEQYF
TRBV7-2	-	-	TRBJ1-1	TGTGCCAGCAGCTTTAATCAGAACACTGAAGCTTTCTTT	CASSFNQNTEAFF
TRBV12-3/TRBV12-4	-	TRBD1	TRBJ2-7	TGTGCCAGCAGTTTATCCCAGGGACAGGGAACCCAGTACTTC	CASSLSQGQGTQYF
TRBV20-1	few	TRBD1	TRBJ2-5	TGCAGTGCCGACAGGGAAGAGACCCAGTACTTC	CSADREETQYF
TRBV7-8	-	-	TRBJ2-1	TGTGCCAGCAGCTTAGCCAGCCATCCGTACAATGAGCAGTTCTTC	CASSLASHPYNEQFF
TRBV6-6	few	-	TRBJ2-1	TGTGCCAGCAGTAACGCGGCCCTGGAGTACAATGAGCAGTTCTTC	CASSNAALEYNEQFF
TRBV4-1	-	-	TRBJ2-7	TGCGCCAGCAGCCAAGATCCGGGTACAGGGTCCTCCTACGAGCAGTACTTC	CASSQDPGTGSSYEQYF
TRBV13	-	-	TRBJ2-1	TGTGCCAGCAGCTTAGAGGGGCGGGGTACGTTCTTC	CASSLEGRGTFF
TRBV9	-	TRBD1	TRBJ2-2	TGTGCCAGCAGCGCCCTCCAGGGGGACAGGGTTGCCACCGGGGAGCTGTTTTTT	CASSALQGDRVATGELFF
TRBV10-3	-	TRBD1	TRBJ1-2	TGTGCCACGGGGACAGGTGACGGCTACACCTTC	CATGTGDGYTF
TRBV12-3/TRBV12-4	-	-	TRBJ2-1	TGTGCCAGCAGTTCCTCTGGTCGGGAGAGCACCTACAGTGAGCAGTTCTTC	CASSSSGRESTYSEQFF
TRBV12-3/TRBV12-4	-	-	TRBJ2-1	TGTGCCAGCCGTGATAGCGGAAGGGCGGGGAATGAGCAGTTCTTC	CASRDSGRAGNEQFF
TRBV27	few	TRBD1	TRBJ2-1	TGTGCCAGCAGTACGTCCCGGGACAGGGGTGATGAGCAGTTCTTC	CASSTSRDRGDEQFF